One sample yielded the 18 T cell receptor beta chains listed below, sequenced in a study of T-cell reconstitution after alpha-beta-depleted transplantation in children. Unique molecular identifiers were used in preparing the TCRbeta library. MiXCR, applied by TCRdb to the PCR reads, yields one record per CDR3 protein. The sample holds around 250,000 distinct CDR3 sequences, more than 20% seen once. The starting material was PBMCs, obtained before TCRalphabeta/CD19-depleted stem cell transplant. The receptors originated from a girl aged 2 to 9 with Fanconi anemia, due to receive a stem cell transplant.

This clonotype appeared a few times. The gene calls are TRBV29-1 and TRBJ2-1; 9 positions agree with TRBD1. Unmatched junction bases numbered 4, after V lost 3 bases and J lost 4 bases. The germline V gene has CDR1 SQVTM and CDR2 ANQGSEA. The CDR3 runs 14 residues. CDR3 amino acids: CSVETGQGYNEQFF. CDR3 bases: TGCAGCGTTGAGACCGGACAGGGGTACAATGAGCAGTTCTTC.

The chain is built from TRBV20-1 and TRBJ2-7, with TRBD1 as a possible D gene (6 bases). This CDR3 spans 13 amino acids. CDR1 and CDR2 (germline): DFQATT, SNEGSKA (reference sequence). V dropped 2 bases and J dropped 2 bases, with 10 bases sitting between them. CDR3 residues: CSARYGDTYEQYF. The CDR3 coding sequence is TGCAGTGCTAGATATGGGGACACCTACGAGCAGTACTTC.

This clonotype was seen only a few times. V usage is TRBV5-1 and J usage is TRBJ1-2; D uncertain. Between the trimmed V and J ends, which lost 4 bases and 5 bases, there was a span of 9 bases. CDR1 is SGHRS, CDR2 YFSETQ, per germline. The CDR3 runs 12 residues. Here the CDR3 DNA reads TGCGCCAGCAGCACGGAGGGTTATGGCTACACCTTC. Protein: CASSTEGYGYTF.

This clonotype was recorded at least ten times. The V call is TRBV4-2, the J call TRBJ2-5, with D tentatively TRBD2 (7 bases). The CDR3 sequence is 15 residues long. V was pared by 4 bases and J by 5 bases, with 17 bases between. CDR1 is LGHNA, CDR2 YNFKEQ, per germline. The chain's CDR3 is CASSRGAGASETQYF. The CDR3 nucleotides are TGTGCCAGCAGCCGGGGGGCGGGAGCATCCGAGACCCAGTACTTC.

This clonotype was recorded many times. The V gene is TRBV27, the J gene TRBJ2-5, with D maybe TRBD1 (5 bases). Germline V CDR1 and CDR2: MNHEY, SMNVEV (reference sequence). V lost 4 bases to trimming and J lost 5 bases, with 17 bases between them. The CDR3 contains 15 residues. The CDR3 reads CASSSPLTGRETQYF. The CDR3 bases are TGTGCCAGCAGTTCTCCCCTAACAGGAAGGGAGACCCAGTACTTC.

Ten or more counts support this clonotype. At one boundary the junction diverges from the germline segment, which might be a read error. The chain joins TRBV5-1 to TRBJ1-1, with 8 bases aligning to TRBD1. CDR3 length equals 12 residues. CDR1 and CDR2 (germline): SGHRS, YFSETQ. The CDR3 region has the DNA TGCGCCAGCAGCCTCGACAGGGGTCATCTCCTTTTT. Translation gives CASSLDRGHLLF.

The V and J genes are TRBV11-2 and TRBJ2-5, with 8 positions matching TRBD2. V lost 6 bases and J lost 7; bases outside the gene matches: 10. In germline, CDR1 is SGHAT, CDR2 FQNNGV. The CDR3 is 14 amino acids. CDR3 coding DNA: TGTGCCAGCAGTAGGCCGGGACTAGAAAGGACCCAGTACTTC. Translated: CASSRPGLERTQYF.

This chain uses TRBV30 with TRBJ1-2, with 8 bases identical to TRBD1. Germline V gives CDR1 GTSNPN, CDR2 SVGIG (reference sequence). The CDR3 length is 15 residues. V gave up 0 bases and J gave up 5 bases; unmatched junction bases: 8. The CDR3 DNA sequence: TGTGCCTGGAGTGTACCAGGGGGCGTCCAGTATGGCTACACCTTC. It codes for CAWSVPGGVQYGYTF.

The chain joins TRBV5-1 to TRBJ2-3; TRBD2 matches at 7 bases. The CDR3 totals 13 residues. Germline V gives CDR1 SGHRS, CDR2 YFSETQ. The V gene end was trimmed by 4 bases and the J gene end by 1 base; junction bases not matched to a gene: 0. The CDR3 loop reads CASSTSGTDTQYF. The CDR3 bases are TGCGCCAGCAGCACTAGCGGCACAGATACGCAGTATTTT.

This clonotype showed up many times. The chain couples TRBV7-3 to TRBJ2-1; TRBD2 agrees at 7 bases. CDR3 length: 15 amino acids. After removal of 1 base from V and 6 bases from J, the junction contained 6 bases not matched to a gene. CDR1 and CDR2 from the germline V gene are SGHTA and FQGTGA. The CDR3 coding sequence is TGTGCCAGCAGCTTAATGGGCGGGAGCGTCAATGAGCAGTTCTTC. Translated: CASSLMGGSVNEQFF.

The rearrangement joins TRBV7-2 to TRBJ2-7; D possibly corresponds to TRBD1 (5 bases). The V and J ends lost 3 bases and 4 bases respectively, with 22 bases between them. This CDR3 contains 17 residues. Germline lookup yields CDR1 SGHTA and CDR2 FQGNSA. The CDR3 DNA reads TGTGCCAGCAGCTTTTCGCAGGGAAGCACGACCTATTACGAGCAGTACTTC. Translation gives CASSFSQGSTTYYEQYF. The entire variable domain, with the rest obtained from reference TRBV7-2 and TRBJ2-7, is as follows: GAGVSQSPSNKVTEKGKDVELRCDPISGHTALYWYRQSLGQGLEFLIYFQGNSAPDKSGLPSDRFSAERTGGSVSTLTIQRTQQEDSAVYLCASSFSQGSTTYYEQYFGPGTRLTVT.

The chain recombines TRBV20-1 with TRBJ2-3; TRBD1 aligns across 7 bases. Germline V gives CDR1 DFQATT, CDR2 SNEGSKA (reference sequence). This CDR3 has 14 amino acids. The V gene end was trimmed by 3 bases and the J gene end by 4 bases; junction bases not matched to a gene: 7. CDR3 sequence (DNA): TGCAGTGCTAGGAGGGGGCTACTCCCAGATACGCAGTATTTT. Amino acids: CSARRGLLPDTQYF.

The V call is TRBV20-1, the J call TRBJ1-2, with D hard to call. Trimming took off 1 base at V and 5 bases at J, with 5 bases between the two ends. Germline V lookup: CDR1 DFQATT, CDR2 SNEGSKA (reference sequence). The CDR3 consists of 11 residues. The CDR3 protein is CSARVRYGYTF. The CDR3 coding sequence is TGCAGTGCTAGAGTTCGATATGGCTACACCTTC.

This clonotype was recorded a few times. The chain recombines TRBV20-1 with TRBJ2-7, with a tentative D call TRBD1 (5 bases). The CDR3 consists of 15 residues. V was shortened by 3 bases and J by 0 bases, with 15 bases between the two germline ends. The V gene's germline CDR1 is DFQATT and CDR2 SNEGSKA (reference sequence). The CDR3 region is CSASDNPDSSYEQYF. The CDR3 region has the DNA TGCAGTGCTAGCGACAACCCCGACAGCTCCTACGAGCAGTACTTC.

This clonotype was recorded at least ten times. The V gene is TRBV29-1, the J gene TRBJ2-7; weak D call: TRBD2 (6 bases). The CDR3 length is 16 residues. Germline V gene lookup returns CDR1 SQVTM and CDR2 ANQGSEA. Trimming pared 6 bases from V and 3 bases from J, leaving 24 bases between. CDR3 amino acids: CSVTSHLAGKHYEQYF. In DNA form, the CDR3 reads TGCAGCGTAACGTCCCACTTGGCGGGGAAACACTACGAGCAGTACTTC.

This clonotype appeared many times. This chain joins TRBV20-1 and TRBJ2-2; 12 bases match TRBD2. The V gene end was trimmed by 5 bases and the J gene end by 6 bases; junction bases not matched to a gene: 16. Germline V gene lookup returns CDR1 DFQATT and CDR2 SNEGSKA (reference sequence). This CDR3 has 18 residues. DNA of the CDR3: TGCAGTGCTGGGCCCCCTCTAGCGGGGGGGCTTAAAGCCGGGGAGCTGTTTTTT. Translating gives CSAGPPLAGGLKAGELFF.

This clonotype was picked up many times. The chain employs TRBV29-1 and TRBJ2-7, with TRBD2 matching over 12 bases. Germline V CDR1 and CDR2: SQVTM, ANQGSEA. Trimming cost V 1 base and J 4 bases; bases outside gene matches: 11. The CDR3 sequence is 17 residues long. DNA for the CDR3: TGCAGCGTTGAAGGACTAGCGGGAGCAGTAGGGGTTTACGAGCAGTACTTC. Encoded protein: CSVEGLAGAVGVYEQYF.

The chain carries TRBV19 and TRBJ2-4, with TRBD1 matching 7 bases. V lost 11 bases to trimming and J lost 6 bases; unmatched junction nucleotides: 13. The CDR3 extends over 14 amino acids. The germline gives CDR1 LNHDA, CDR2 SQIVND (reference sequence). The DNA for the CDR3 is TGTGCCTCCCAGATCACAGGGGAGAGAAACATTCAGTACTTC. Translated: CASQITGERNIQYF.